The TCR beta chain under discussion was sequenced for a study of blood T cell repertoires in COVID-19. V lost 3 bases to trimming and J lost 6 bases; unmatched junction nucleotides: 7. The CDR3 length is 15 residues. Germline CDR1 SGHRS, CDR2 YFSETQ. Some clones are missing from TCRdb's copy, which holds only in-frame ones; the method was immunoSEQ multiplex PCR. The sample lists 85,000 to 95,000 clones, 86% seen once, with 15% to 20% in the top ten. Sequenced sample: peripheral blood. This receptor was identified in a woman aged 80 or over with acute or convalescent COVID-19. This sequence joins TRBV5-1 and TRBJ2-2, with TRBD1 matching over 8 bases. The CDR3: CASSSTGGLAGELFF. CDR3 nucleotide sequence: TGCGCCAGCAGCTCTACAGGGGGTTTGGCCGGGGAGCTGTTTTTT.